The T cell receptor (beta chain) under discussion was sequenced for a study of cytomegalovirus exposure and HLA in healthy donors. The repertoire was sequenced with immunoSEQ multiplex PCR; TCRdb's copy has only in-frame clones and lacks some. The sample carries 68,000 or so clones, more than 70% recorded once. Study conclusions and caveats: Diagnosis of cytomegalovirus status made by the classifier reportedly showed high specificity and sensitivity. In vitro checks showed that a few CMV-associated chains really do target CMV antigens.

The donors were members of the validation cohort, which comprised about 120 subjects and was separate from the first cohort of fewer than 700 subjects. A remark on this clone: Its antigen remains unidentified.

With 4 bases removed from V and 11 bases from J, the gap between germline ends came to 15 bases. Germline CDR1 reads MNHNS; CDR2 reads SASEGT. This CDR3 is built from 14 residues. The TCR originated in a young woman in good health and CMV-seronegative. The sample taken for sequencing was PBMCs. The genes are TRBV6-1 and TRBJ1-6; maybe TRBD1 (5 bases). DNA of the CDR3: TGTGCCAGCAGTGGGTGGGGGGTCCGACCACCCCTCCACTTT. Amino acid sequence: CASSGWGVRPPLHF.